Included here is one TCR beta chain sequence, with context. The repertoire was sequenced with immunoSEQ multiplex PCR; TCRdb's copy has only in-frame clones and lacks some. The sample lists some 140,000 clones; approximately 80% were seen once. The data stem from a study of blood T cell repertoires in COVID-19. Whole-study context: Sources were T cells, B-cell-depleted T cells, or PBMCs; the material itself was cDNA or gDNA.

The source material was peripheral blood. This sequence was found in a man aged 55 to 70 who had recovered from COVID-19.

As DNA, the CDR3 is TGTGCCAGCAGCTTGGTGGCCGGGACAGGGGGTGAAAAACTGTTTTTT. This sequence encodes CASSLVAGTGGEKLFF. The gene calls are TRBV5-6 and TRBJ1-4; the match to TRBD1 covers 11 bases. Germline V gene sequence: CDR1 SGHDT, CDR2 YYEEEE. Losses at the gene ends were 0 bases for V and 7 bases for J; bases not matched to a gene: 5. There are 16 residues in the CDR3.